Following are 5 T cell receptor beta chains from one sample sequenced in a study of PD-L1 blockade in urothelial cancer (dated by TCRdb to about 2017). This sample's time point label indicates: peripheral blood 6 weeks after treatment start. Libraries came from the immunoSEQ multiplex PCR assay. TCRdb mirrors the immuneACCESS table, restricted to in-frame sequences. Some clones are absent from its copies; in checked studies, under half trace to an unresolved V gene, and the reason for the others is unknown. Within this sample are 40,000 to 55,000 clones, with 70% to 90% of them counted one time only. The ten most abundant clones make up 2% to 3% of the sample. The source was PBMCs, collected around atezolizumab (anti-PD-L1) treatment. Every receptor here comes from a man in his sixties with urothelial cancer.

The rearrangement joins TRBV7-2 to TRBJ2-5, with 8 bases lining up with TRBD2. Looked up from germline, CDR1 is SGHTA and CDR2 is FQGNSA. The CDR3 contains 14 residues. J gave up 4 bases and V 3 bases, and 4 bases lay outside the gene matches. In DNA form, the CDR3 reads TGTGCCAGCAGCTTTTCCAGCGGGGGAGAGACCCAGTACTTC. Translated, it gives CASSFSSGGETQYF.

This chain links TRBV12-5 with TRBJ1-2, with D maybe TRBD1 (5 bases). The ends were cut back, 3 bases at V and 6 bases at J, with 11 bases in the middle. The germline V gene has CDR1 LGHNT and CDR2 FRNRAP. The CDR3 consists of 13 residues. The chain's CDR3 is CASGFFGGNGYTF. The CDR3 DNA is TGTGCTAGTGGTTTTTTCGGGGGGAATGGCTACACCTTC.

V and J are TRBV2 and TRBJ1-5, with TRBD1 matching over 9 bases. CDR1 and CDR2 (germline): SNHLY, FYNNEI. The CDR3 is made up of 16 amino acids. Trimming took 1 base from V and 2 from J; bases not matched to a gene: 3. CDR3 in amino acids: CASSEGWTGGNQPQHF. As DNA, the CDR3 is TGTGCCAGCAGTGAAGGTTGGACAGGGGGCAATCAGCCCCAGCATTTT.

J is TRBJ2-7 and V is TRBV6-5, with 10 bases aligning to TRBD2. J gave up 3 bases and V 4 bases, and 6 bases lay outside the gene matches. The CDR3 consists of 15 residues. Germline CDR1 and CDR2: MNHEY and SVGAGI. This CDR3 reads CASSSLAGIFYEQYF. CDR3 nucleotides: TGTGCCAGCAGTTCACTAGCGGGGATATTCTACGAGCAGTACTTC.

This chain links TRBV9 with TRBJ1-2; D gene unclear. This CDR3 region has 16 residues. In germline, CDR1 is SGDLS, CDR2 YYNGEE. Trimming took 2 bases from V and 1 from J, leaving 15 bases between them. DNA for the CDR3: TGTGCCAGCAGCGTCTCCCCGGAGGAGCTTAACTATGGCTACACCTTC. It specifies CASSVSPEELNYGYTF.